The 23 T cell receptor beta chains reported below all come from one sample, sequenced in a study of T cell responses to AZD1222 COVID-19 vaccine. Measured with immunoSEQ multiplex PCR; TCRdb has only the in-frame clones, and not every one. The data show more than 110,000 clones, about 86% seen once. Sample: peripheral blood, taken on day 0 of AZD1222 vaccination. The source of these receptors is an adult in good health.

V is TRBV7-2 and J is TRBJ2-2; D uncertain. This CDR3 has 14 residues. The V and J ends lost 4 bases and 5 bases respectively, with 11 bases between them. Per germline, CDR1 SGHTA and CDR2 FQGNSA. The CDR3 coding sequence is TGTGCCAGCAGCTACCCCAGGCAGACCGGGGAGCTGTTTTTT. Translated: CASSYPRQTGELFF.

A note on this clone: A read error may produce the germline difference seen at one junction end. The chain couples TRBV4-2 to TRBJ2-5; 10 nucleotides line up with TRBD2. The germline CDR1 and CDR2 sequences are LGHNA and YNFKEQ. This CDR3 has 15 amino acids. CDR3 coding DNA: TGTGCCAGCAGCCAAGAGCCTACTAGCGGGGACAGGTTGGACTTC. Protein: CASSQEPTSGDRLDF.

The genes are TRBV9 and TRBJ1-3; no clear D gene. Trimming shortened V by 2 bases and J by 1 base, and 7 bases separated the two germline ends. The germline V gene encodes CDR1 SGDLS and CDR2 YYNGEE. The CDR3 sequence is 14 residues long. The CDR3 sequence: CASSVAGSGNTIYF. CDR3 bases: TGTGCCAGCAGCGTTGCGGGGTCTGGAAACACCATATATTTT.

This clone was observed a handful of times. The chain joins TRBV7-2 to TRBJ1-1; no firm D call. The CDR3 spans 13 residues. CDR1 and CDR2 (germline): SGHTA, FQGNSA. Deletions cut 5 bases from V and 6 bases from J, with 13 bases between. The CDR3, as DNA: TGTGCCAGCAGCCTGGGAGGGATCGCTGAAGCTTTCTTT. Its translation is CASSLGGIAEAFF. Looking up the rest from reference TRBV7-2 and TRBJ1-1 gives the full variable domain: GAGVSQSPSNKVTEKGKDVELRCDPISGHTALYWYRQSLGQGLEFLIYFQGNSAPDKSGLPSDRFSAERTGGSVSTLTIQRTQQEDSAVYLCASSLGGIAEAFFGQGTRLTVV.

The chain is built from TRBV4-1 and TRBJ2-1; D gene uncertain. V lost 1 base to trimming and J lost 6 bases, with 10 bases between them. Germline CDR1 MGHRA, CDR2 YSYEKL. CDR3 length equals 14 residues. The chain's CDR3 is CASSQGLDRNEQFF. Written as DNA, the CDR3 is TGCGCCAGCAGCCAAGGTCTAGATCGCAATGAGCAGTTCTTC.

The chain couples TRBV5-1 to TRBJ2-7, with D possibly TRBD1 on 5 matching bases. CDR1 and CDR2 (germline): SGHRS, YFSETQ. This CDR3 region has 12 residues. The germline V and J ends were trimmed by 10 bases and 1 base, with 12 bases remaining between them. The CDR3 nucleotides are TGCGCCCCTGGGGCCAGGTCCTACGAGCAGTACTTC. Its protein product is CAPGARSYEQYF.

The chain has TRBV19 and TRBJ1-5; D is undetermined. Between the trimmed V and J ends, which lost 1 base and 7 bases, there was a span of 8 bases. The CDR3 covers 13 residues. The V gene's germline CDR1 is LNHDA and CDR2 SQIVND (reference sequence). In nucleotides, the CDR3 is TGTGCCAGTAGTATAGCTCACCGCCAGCCCCAGCATTTT. It is translated as CASSIAHRQPQHF.

This chain uses TRBV6-5 with TRBJ1-3, with 7 bases fitting TRBD1. Germline lookup yields CDR1 MNHEY and CDR2 SVGAGI. V was clipped by 0 bases and J by 2 bases; unmatched bases: 4. The CDR3 has 16 residues. The CDR3 DNA reads as TGTGCCAGCAGTTACTCGACAGGGAATGCTGGAAACACCATATATTTT. Protein sequence: CASSYSTGNAGNTIYF.

This clone showed up just a few times. The V call is TRBV6-2 or TRBV6-3, the J call TRBJ2-1; TRBD2 aligns across 9 bases. Trimming cost V 6 bases and J 0 bases; bases outside gene matches: 6. This CDR3 comprises 16 residues. CDR1 is MNHEY and CDR2 is SVGEGT in the germline V gene. CDR3 sequence reads: CASSPSGMSSYNEQFF. The CDR3 DNA reads TGTGCCAGCAGCCCTAGCGGGATGAGCTCCTACAATGAGCAGTTCTTC.

The chain carries TRBV11-3 and TRBJ2-3; possible D gene TRBD1, 6 bases. Germline CDR1 reads SGHNT; CDR2 reads YENEEA. The V gene lost 4 bases and the J gene lost 6 bases, with 11 bases spanning the gap. CDR3 length equals 13 residues. CDR3 nucleotide sequence: TGTGCCAGCAGCTCGACAGGAGCGGATACGCAGTATTTT. As protein: CASSSTGADTQYF.

The CDR3 region is CASSSTSDHYEQYF. The CDR3 nucleotides are TGTGCCAGCAGCTCAACTAGCGATCATTACGAGCAGTACTTC. The chain joins TRBV7-8 to TRBJ2-7, with 7 positions matching TRBD2. CDR1 is SGHVS and CDR2 is FQNEAQ in the germline V gene. The CDR3 has 14 amino acids. The trim removed 4 bases at V and 4 bases at J, leaving 7 bases unmatched.

The chain has TRBV7-2 and TRBJ2-1; D is perhaps TRBD1 (5 bases). The CDR3 extends over 14 amino acids. Trimming left V 5 bases short and J 6 bases short, with 14 bases between. The germline gives CDR1 SGHTA, CDR2 FQGNSA. Written as DNA, the CDR3 is TGTGCCAGCAGCCGCGCCCCTAGGGGCAATGAGCAGTTCTTC. Translated: CASSRAPRGNEQFF. The full variable domain, completed using reference TRBV7-2 and TRBJ2-1, is GAGVSQSPSNKVTEKGKDVELRCDPISGHTALYWYRQSLGQGLEFLIYFQGNSAPDKSGLPSDRFSAERTGGSVSTLTIQRTQQEDSAVYLCASSRAPRGNEQFFGPGTRLTVL.

The chain couples TRBV27 to TRBJ1-2; 7 bases are shared with TRBD1. Germline V gene lookup returns CDR1 MNHEY and CDR2 SMNVEV (reference sequence). The CDR3 runs 15 residues. J was trimmed by 8 bases and V by 2 bases; bases with no gene match: 11. Written as DNA, the CDR3 is TGTGCCAGCAGTTTAAACCCAGGGGGGGGGCTGGGCTACACCTTC. Its translation: CASSLNPGGGLGYTF.

The chain has TRBV29-1 and TRBJ1-1; TRBD1 is a possible D gene (5 bases). Trimming cost V 8 bases and J 3 bases, with 10 bases left between them. This CDR3 is built from 11 residues. The germline CDR1 and CDR2 sequences are SQVTM and ANQGSEA. The CDR3 DNA follows: TGCAGCAGCGGGACGTACACTGAAGCTTTCTTT. This gives the protein CSSGTYTEAFF.

V gene TRBV4-3 combines with J gene TRBJ2-6; D possibly uses TRBD1 or TRBD2 (5 bases each). The CDR3 sequence is 15 residues long. Trimming left V 4 bases short and J 3 bases short, with 10 bases between. Germline V gene data show CDR1 as LGHNA and CDR2 as YSLEER. CDR3 in amino acids: CASSRDVGGANVLTF. The CDR3 region has the DNA TGCGCCAGCAGCCGGGACGTCGGTGGGGCCAACGTCCTGACTTTC.

The chain has TRBV7-8 and TRBJ1-2; 9 nucleotides line up with TRBD1. Germline V CDR1 and CDR2: SGHVS, FQNEAQ. V shed 1 base, J shed 7 bases, and the junction held 4 bases outside the gene matches. The length of the CDR3 is 14 residues. CDR3 residues: CASSLGTGGFGYTF. In DNA, the CDR3 is TGTGCCAGCAGCTTAGGAACAGGGGGCTTTGGCTACACCTTC. The complete variable domain, with remaining parts taken from reference TRBV7-8 and TRBJ1-2, reads GAGVSQSPRYKVAKRGQDVALRCDPISGHVSLFWYQQALGQGPEFLTYFQNEAQLDKSGLPSDRFFAERPEGSVSTLKIQRTQQEDSAVYLCASSLGTGGFGYTFGSGTRLTVV.

This chain uses TRBV6-5 with TRBJ1-1, with 8 bases matching TRBD1. J was trimmed by 4 bases and V by 5 bases; bases with no gene match: 9. The germline V gene encodes CDR1 MNHEY and CDR2 SVGAGI. The CDR3 loop spans 15 amino acids. CDR3: CASSTRTGTGTEAFF. For the CDR3, the DNA is TGTGCCAGCAGTACTAGGACAGGGACGGGCACTGAAGCTTTCTTT.

The chain uses TRBV30 and TRBJ1-1; a possible D gene is TRBD1 (6 bases). V lost 0 bases to trimming and J lost 2 bases, with 10 bases between them. Per germline, CDR1 GTSNPN and CDR2 SVGIG (reference sequence). The CDR3 runs 14 residues. CDR3 coding DNA: TGTGCCTGGAGTGTCAGGGGCGTAAACACTGAAGCTTTCTTT. Its protein is CAWSVRGVNTEAFF.

The rearrangement links TRBV5-8 to TRBJ2-1, with 8 bases fitting TRBD2. The V gene end was trimmed by 0 bases and the J gene end by 12 bases; junction bases not matched to a gene: 14. The CDR3 extends over 16 amino acids. The germline CDR1 and CDR2 sequences are SGHTS and YDEGEE. Here the CDR3 DNA reads TGTGCCAGCAGCTTGGATTCCAGCGGGAGTGGAATCGGGCAGTTCTTC. Translated, it gives CASSLDSSGSGIGQFF. Filled out from reference TRBV5-8 and TRBJ2-1, the complete variable domain reads EAGVTQSPTHLIKTRGQQATLRCSPISGHTSVYWYQQALGLGLQFLLWYDEGEERNRGNFPPRFSGRQFPNYSSELNVNALELEDSALYLCASSLDSSGSGIGQFFGPGTRLTVL.

The chain is built from TRBV27 and TRBJ2-1; the match to TRBD2 covers 12 bases. With V trimmed by 7 bases and J by 6 bases, 7 bases remained unmatched. CDR1 and CDR2 from the germline V gene are MNHEY and SMNVEV (reference sequence). The CDR3 is 15 amino acids. In DNA form, the CDR3 reads TGTGCCAGCAACCTAGCTAGCGGGAGGGGCAATGAGCAGTTCTTC. This sequence encodes CASNLASGRGNEQFF.

The rearrangement links TRBV7-9 to TRBJ1-1; 11 nucleotides line up with TRBD1. The CDR3 has 14 amino acids. Germline CDR1 SEHNR, CDR2 FQNEAQ (reference sequence). V lost 4 bases to trimming and J lost 5 bases; unmatched junction nucleotides: 3. Written as DNA, the CDR3 is TGTGCCAGCAGCTCAGGGACAGGGGGAACTGAAGCTTTCTTT. Protein: CASSSGTGGTEAFF.

The chain couples TRBV5-1 to TRBJ2-5, with TRBD1 as a possible D gene (6 bases). Germline V gene lookup returns CDR1 SGHRS and CDR2 YFSETQ. The CDR3 has 15 residues. V dropped 2 bases and J dropped 2 bases, with 13 bases sitting between them. The CDR3, as DNA: TGCGCCAGCAGCTTAGATTTACAGGGACAAGAGACCCAGTACTTC. Protein sequence: CASSLDLQGQETQYF.

V gene TRBV19 combines with J gene TRBJ1-5; the D gene is possibly TRBD1 (6 bases). The CDR3 runs 18 residues. The germline V gene has CDR1 LNHDA and CDR2 SQIVND (reference sequence). V lost 5 bases and J 5 bases, leaving 25 bases between the germline ends. The DNA of the CDR3 is TGTGCCAGTAGTCCGGCGGACAGTGCTTTTATTTTGGATCAGCCCCAGCATTTT. This translates into CASSPADSAFILDQPQHF.